One sample yielded the 20 T cell receptor beta chains listed below, sequenced in a study of blood T cell repertoires in COVID-19. Profiled with immunoSEQ multiplex PCR; TCRdb holds only in-frame clones, not every one. Among 100,000 to 150,000 clones listed, roughly 88% were seen once. The specimen sequenced was peripheral blood. These receptors were obtained from a woman aged 80 or over with acute or convalescent COVID-19.

The gene calls are TRBV19 and TRBJ1-1; no clear D. Germline V gene data show CDR1 as LNHDA and CDR2 as SQIVND (reference sequence). The ends were cut back, 4 bases at V and 2 bases at J, with 5 bases in the middle. The CDR3 spans 12 residues. The chain's CDR3 is CASSSTNTEAFF. CDR3 DNA sequence: TGTGCCAGTAGTAGCACAAACACTGAAGCTTTCTTT.

The chain combines TRBV12-3 or TRBV12-4 with TRBJ2-7; D might be TRBD1 (6 bases). This CDR3 spans 13 amino acids. The ends were cut back, 3 bases at V and 10 bases at J, with 16 bases in the middle. For the CDR3, the DNA is TGTGCCAGCAGTTTCGGACAGCTACGAGAACAGTACTTC. Translating it yields CASSFGQLREQYF.

V gene TRBV29-1 combines with J gene TRBJ2-5; 9 bases map to TRBD2. The length of the CDR3 is 13 residues. V shed 4 bases and J 5 bases; nucleotides not matched to a gene: 5. The germline V gene encodes CDR1 SQVTM and CDR2 ANQGSEA. The CDR3 here is CSVGSGSGETQYF. CDR3 sequence (DNA): TGCAGCGTTGGTAGCGGGAGTGGGGAGACCCAGTACTTC.

The gene calls are TRBV7-2 and TRBJ2-1; TRBD2 matches 9 bases. This CDR3 has 18 residues. J was trimmed by 7 bases and V by 1 base; bases with no gene match: 14. The germline V gene has CDR1 SGHTA and CDR2 FQGNSA. CDR3 residues: CASSLGRDSGRRLNEQFF. In nucleotides, the CDR3 is TGTGCCAGCAGCTTAGGGCGGGATAGCGGGAGACGTTTAAATGAGCAGTTCTTC.

This clone has just one count. CDR3 DNA: TGCGCCAGCAGCGAAAACGGACAGGGTAACTATGGCTACACCTTC. Its translation: CASSENGQGNYGYTF. This chain uses TRBV4-3 with TRBJ1-2, with 8 bases that match TRBD1. Germline CDR1 and CDR2: LGHNA and YSLEER. This CDR3 has 15 residues. Trimming at V came to 5 bases and at J to 1 base, leaving 6 bases not matched to a gene.

The chain links TRBV6-5 to TRBJ1-2; 8 nucleotides line up with TRBD1. The CDR3 consists of 15 residues. Losses at the gene ends were 2 bases for V and 4 bases for J; bases not matched to a gene: 6. Germline CDR1 MNHEY, CDR2 SVGAGI. In nucleotides, the CDR3 is TGTGCCAGCAGTTACCAGGACAGGGCCCCCTATGGCTACACCTTC. This translates into CASSYQDRAPYGYTF.

The chain has TRBV5-4 and TRBJ2-1; 8 bases align to TRBD1. Germline V gives CDR1 SGHNT, CDR2 YYREEE (reference sequence). V trimming: 4 bases; J trimming: 2 bases; junction bases outside the gene matches: 5. The CDR3 runs to 15 residues. In nucleotides, the CDR3 is TGTGCCAGCAGCCCAGGGGGCGCAACCTACAATGAGCAGTTCTTC. This sequence encodes CASSPGGATYNEQFF.

The V call is TRBV2, the J call TRBJ2-6; 7 bases fit TRBD1. Germline loops: CDR1 SNHLY, CDR2 FYNNEI. V dropped 7 bases and J dropped 0; count of bases not matched to a gene: 12. This CDR3 contains 18 residues. The CDR3 DNA sequence: TGTGCCAGCATTCGACAGGGTGGGATGAGCTCTGGGGCCAACGTCCTGACTTTC. Translating it yields CASIRQGGMSSGANVLTF.

The rearrangement links TRBV29-1 to TRBJ2-3, with 11 positions matching TRBD1. V lost 0 bases to trimming and J lost 6 bases; unmatched junction nucleotides: 8. CDR1 is SQVTM, CDR2 ANQGSEA, per germline. This CDR3 region has 16 residues. CDR3 loop: CSVEDPAGTGGDTQYF. In nucleotides, the CDR3 is TGCAGCGTTGAAGATCCCGCCGGGACAGGGGGGGATACGCAGTATTTT.

This clone is a singleton in its sample. This rearrangement joins TRBV27 to TRBJ1-2; no reliable D call. V lost 0 bases to trimming and J lost 9 bases, with 11 bases between them. The germline V gene encodes CDR1 MNHEY and CDR2 SMNVEV (reference sequence). The length of the CDR3 is 13 residues. CDR3 sequence (DNA): TGTGCCAGCAGTTTATCCCCGAGTTCCCGCTACACCTTC. Protein product: CASSLSPSSRYTF.

The chain has TRBV7-3 and TRBJ1-3, with 12 nucleotides matching TRBD1. The length of the CDR3 is 17 residues. Germline CDR1 is SGHTA and CDR2 is FQGTGA. V dropped 1 base and J dropped 5; count of bases not matched to a gene: 6. The DNA for the CDR3 is TGTGCCAGCAGCTTAAGGGGACAGGGGGCCTTGCGAAACACCATATATTTT. The encoded protein is CASSLRGQGALRNTIYF.

There are a few counts of this clone. The CDR3 region is CASSARLAGAANTGELFF. CDR3 nucleotides: TGTGCCAGCAGCGCGCGACTAGCGGGGGCCGCGAACACCGGGGAGCTGTTTTTT. The V call is TRBV9, the J call TRBJ2-2; TRBD2 agrees at 12 bases. With 3 bases clipped from V and 0 bases from J, the junction kept 6 bases outside the gene matches. In germline, CDR1 is SGDLS, CDR2 YYNGEE. This CDR3 region has 18 residues.

This clone was observed once. This sequence joins TRBV11-1 and TRBJ2-6; TRBD2 matches at 7 bases. The CDR3 covers 16 residues. CDR1 and CDR2 (germline): SGHAT, FQDESV (reference sequence). The V gene end was trimmed by 7 bases and the J gene end by 0 bases; junction bases not matched to a gene: 6. In DNA form, the CDR3 reads TGTGCCAGCAAAGGGGCGGGGGTCTCTGGGGCCAACGTCCTGACTTTC. Translated, it gives CASKGAGVSGANVLTF.

The chain employs TRBV6-5 and TRBJ2-2; a weak D match, TRBD1 (6 bases). Germline CDR1 and CDR2: MNHEY and SVGAGI. The germline V and J ends were trimmed by 8 bases and 5 bases, with 15 bases remaining between them. This CDR3 comprises 14 residues. CDR3 sequence (DNA): TGTGCCAGCCTTCAGGGGCGTACGACCGGGGAGCTGTTTTTT. It yields the protein CASLQGRTTGELFF.

V is TRBV3-1 (or the pseudogene TRBV3-2) and J is TRBJ2-3; a possible D gene is TRBD2 (6 bases). CDR1 is LGHDT and CDR2 is YNNKEL in the germline V gene (reference sequence). Trimming stripped 0 bases from V and 7 bases from J, with 8 bases between. CDR3 length: 13 amino acids. The CDR3: CASSQEAGNTQYF. The CDR3 DNA sequence: TGTGCCAGCAGCCAAGAGGCGGGAAATACGCAGTATTTT.

CDR3 DNA: TGTGCCAGCAGTAACTCCCTAGCGGGGGGGCAGTTCTTC. As protein: CASSNSLAGGQFF. V is TRBV7-3 and J is TRBJ2-1, with TRBD2 identical over 11 bases. The CDR3 length is 13 residues. CDR1 SGHTA and CDR2 FQGTGA come from the germline V gene. V was pared by 6 bases and J by 12 bases, with 7 bases of the junction left unmatched.

The V call is TRBV5-6, the J call TRBJ1-6; D might be TRBD1 (6 bases). The CDR3 has 17 residues. Trimming pared 3 bases from V and 0 bases from J, leaving 13 bases between. CDR1 SGHDT and CDR2 YYEEEE come from the germline V gene. The CDR3 DNA sequence: TGTGCCAGCAGCTCCCGGGCAGGGGCCTCCTATAATTCACCCCTCCACTTT. It translates to CASSSRAGASYNSPLHF.

The rearrangement uses TRBV6-5 and TRBJ1-2; D gene ambiguous. Germline CDR1 MNHEY, CDR2 SVGAGI. V dropped 5 bases and J dropped 7 bases, with 17 bases sitting between them. The CDR3 sequence is 14 residues long. This chain's CDR3 is CASSTSLRGTGYTF. The CDR3 DNA sequence: TGTGCCAGCAGTACGTCCCTTCGGGGTACTGGCTACACCTTC.

This chain joins TRBV28 and TRBJ1-5, with D perhaps TRBD1 (5 bases). The V gene lost 3 bases and the J gene lost 7 bases, with 10 bases spanning the gap. This CDR3 is 13 amino acids long. CDR1 MDHEN and CDR2 SYDVKM come from the germline V gene. For the CDR3, the DNA is TGTGCCAGCAGTTTGGTTGGGGCACAGCCCCAGCATTTT. It yields the protein CASSLVGAQPQHF.

This clone was observed a handful of times. The chain joins TRBV5-6 to TRBJ1-2; TRBD1 matches 8 bases. The CDR3 extends over 13 amino acids. J gave up 8 bases and V 3 bases, and 6 bases lay outside the gene matches. Germline lookup yields CDR1 SGHDT and CDR2 YYEEEE. CDR3: CASSYTGGGGYTF. As DNA, the CDR3 is TGTGCCAGCAGCTATACAGGGGGAGGAGGCTACACCTTC.